The 25 T cell receptor beta chains in this list originate from one sample, sequenced in a study of T cell changes during pregnancy in multiple sclerosis. Assay: immunoSEQ multiplex PCR; the TCRdb copy retains only in-frame clones and omits some. Of over 45,000 clones in the sample, about 94% were seen once. Sequenced here: peripheral blood, sampled in the third trimester of pregnancy. All receptors derive from a female donor in good health, enrolled as a control in a pregnancy study.

This chain links TRBV7-8 with TRBJ1-5; 9 bases are a match to TRBD1. There are 14 residues in the CDR3. V lost 6 bases and J lost 6; bases outside the gene matches: 6. Germline V gene sequence: CDR1 SGHVS, CDR2 FQNEAQ. The CDR3: CASSWTGASQPQHF. For the CDR3, the DNA is TGTGCCAGCAGTTGGACAGGGGCTAGTCAGCCCCAGCATTTT.

This chain uses TRBV6-1 with TRBJ2-1; 8 positions agree with TRBD1. The CDR3 spans 14 residues. V shed 6 bases and J 8 bases; nucleotides not matched to a gene: 9. Germline values: CDR1 MNHNS, CDR2 SASEGT. CDR3 region: CASSLDRVRDEQFF. CDR3 nucleotide sequence: TGTGCCAGCAGCCTGGACAGGGTTAGAGATGAGCAGTTCTTC.

The J gene is TRBJ1-1, the V gene TRBV6-5, with 7 bases fitting TRBD1. V was pared by 2 bases and J by 7 bases, with 4 bases of the junction left unmatched. The CDR3 sequence is 13 residues long. CDR1 and CDR2 from the germline V gene are MNHEY and SVGAGI. CDR3: CASSYTDRVEAFF. As DNA, the CDR3 is TGTGCCAGCAGTTACACCGACAGGGTTGAAGCTTTCTTT.

The gene calls are TRBV6-1 and TRBJ1-2, with 9 bases fitting TRBD1. In germline, CDR1 is MNHNS, CDR2 SASEGT. The V gene end was trimmed by 7 bases and the J gene end by 8 bases; junction bases not matched to a gene: 5. CDR3 size: 12 residues. This chain's CDR3 is CASTTGGYGYTF. The CDR3 nucleotides read TGTGCCAGCACGACAGGGGGATACGGCTACACCTTC.

The chain carries TRBV19 and TRBJ1-5; D is unclear. The V end lost 7 bases, the J end lost 0 bases, and 22 bases lay between the germline ends. Germline V CDR1 and CDR2: LNHDA, SQIVND (reference sequence). This CDR3 contains 18 residues. Here the CDR3 DNA reads TGTGCCAGTAACCTTAACGGGTTCTACGCATATAGCAATCAGCCCCAGCATTTT. This translates into CASNLNGFYAYSNQPQHF.

The genes are TRBV5-1 and TRBJ1-2; possibly TRBD1 for D (6 bases). V was clipped by 4 bases and J by 7 bases, with 14 bases between them. The germline V gene has CDR1 SGHRS and CDR2 YFSETQ. This CDR3 region has 13 residues. Here the CDR3 reads CASSLPQGFGYTF. The DNA of the CDR3 is TGCGCCAGCAGCCTCCCCCAGGGGTTTGGCTACACCTTC.

The chain has TRBV6-6 and TRBJ2-7, with D tentatively TRBD2 (6 bases). Trimming cost V 7 bases and J 3 bases, with 10 bases left between them. The CDR3 is made up of 12 amino acids. Germline CDR1 reads MNHNY; CDR2 reads SVGAGI (reference sequence). CDR3 coding DNA: TGTGCCAGCAACGCGGGACGCTACGAGCAGTACTTC. Its translation: CASNAGRYEQYF.

The V call is TRBV7-2, the J call TRBJ1-1; TRBD1 matches 8 bases. The CDR3 spans 15 residues. The ends lost 0 bases at V and 11 bases at J; junction bases unmatched: 11. Germline loops: CDR1 SGHTA, CDR2 FQGNSA. The CDR3 DNA follows: TGTGCCAGCAGCTTAGCGGGACAGGAGTGGGAAGTGGCTTTCTTT. Translated: CASSLAGQEWEVAFF.

The V call is TRBV6-5, the J call TRBJ1-1, with TRBD1 matching over 7 bases. Per germline, CDR1 MNHEY and CDR2 SVGAGI. The V and J ends lost 6 bases and 2 bases, in that order; junction bases with no gene match: 3. This CDR3 comprises 13 residues. The CDR3 sequence is CASSRQGNTEAFF. The CDR3 region has the DNA TGTGCCAGCAGCCGACAGGGTAACACTGAAGCTTTCTTT.

This chain connects TRBV7-2 to TRBJ2-1; 7 bases are shared with TRBD2. The CDR3 contains 15 residues. Germline V gives CDR1 SGHTA, CDR2 FQGNSA. V lost 1 base to trimming and J lost 8 bases; unmatched junction nucleotides: 8. CDR3 sequence (DNA): TGTGCCAGCAGCTTAGGTCGACTAGCAGGGTATGAGCAGTTCTTC. Protein sequence: CASSLGRLAGYEQFF.

The chain employs TRBV27 and TRBJ2-5; 9 nucleotides align to TRBD2. V dropped 7 bases and J dropped 4; count of bases not matched to a gene: 10. CDR1 is MNHEY and CDR2 is SMNVEV in the germline V gene (reference sequence). The CDR3 covers 15 residues. The DNA for the CDR3 is TGTGCCAGCACGGAGCGGGGGGCCCTGGGAGAGACCCAGTACTTC. Translating gives CASTERGALGETQYF.

The V call is TRBV15, the J call TRBJ2-7; 11 bases map to TRBD2. V lost 5 bases and J lost 3; bases outside the gene matches: 6. There are 15 residues in the CDR3. The germline gives CDR1 LNHNV, CDR2 YYDKDF (reference sequence). Here the CDR3 DNA reads TGTGCCACCAGCCCATATGGGACTAGCGGCTACGAGCAGTACTTC. Translation: CATSPYGTSGYEQYF.

V usage is TRBV6-5 and J usage is TRBJ1-2, with D perhaps matching TRBD1 (5 bases). Trimming left V 0 bases short and J 6 bases short, with 14 bases between. The germline V gene encodes CDR1 MNHEY and CDR2 SVGAGI. CDR3 length equals 15 residues. This CDR3 reads CASSYSGRVIDGYTF. The CDR3 coding sequence is TGTGCCAGCAGTTACTCGGGCAGGGTCATCGATGGCTACACCTTC.

The CDR3 sequence is CASRSVTYNEQFF. The CDR3 DNA reads as TGTGCCAGCAGGAGTGTGACCTACAATGAGCAGTTCTTC. The chain couples TRBV2 to TRBJ2-1; D ambiguous. The CDR3 is 13 residues long. V was shortened by 6 bases and J by 2 bases, with 8 bases between the two germline ends. Germline CDR1 reads SNHLY; CDR2 reads FYNNEI.

This clone was counted a single time. The rearrangement uses TRBV6-6 and TRBJ2-1; 11 bases fit TRBD1. CDR3 length: 15 amino acids. With V trimmed by 5 bases and J by 5 bases, 5 bases remained unmatched. CDR1 is MNHNY, CDR2 SVGAGI, per germline (reference sequence). Here the CDR3 reads CASSGQGARDNEQFF. The CDR3 bases are TGTGCCAGCAGTGGACAGGGGGCGCGGGACAATGAGCAGTTCTTC.

The table lists this clone with a count of one. J is TRBJ2-7 and V is TRBV7-9, with 7 bases aligning to TRBD1. The CDR3 runs to 14 residues. The junction had 6 bases not matched to a gene; V was cut back by 1 base and J by 6 bases. Per the germline V gene, CDR1 is SEHNR and CDR2 is FQNEAQ (reference sequence). CDR3 amino acids: CASSLDDRAGEQYF. CDR3 DNA sequence: TGTGCCAGCAGCTTAGATGACAGGGCAGGCGAGCAGTACTTC.

The CDR3 sequence is CASSEGGTYGYTF. CDR3 DNA: TGTGCCAGCAGTGAAGGGGGGACCTATGGCTACACCTTC. This chain connects TRBV25-1 to TRBJ1-2; D is perhaps TRBD1 (5 bases). Germline-derived CDR1 and CDR2 are MGHDK and SYGVNS. Trimming removed 2 bases at V and 4 bases at J, with 8 bases between. CDR3 length: 13 residues.

The rearrangement joins TRBV7-3 to TRBJ2-3; D call uncertain. Between the trimmed V and J ends, which lost 5 bases and 6 bases, there was a span of 9 bases. The length of the CDR3 is 12 residues. Germline values: CDR1 SGHTA, CDR2 FQGTGA. Here the CDR3 reads CASSPRRDTQYF. The DNA for the CDR3 is TGTGCCAGCAGCCCCCGCAGGGATACGCAGTATTTT.

V usage is TRBV19 and J usage is TRBJ1-5; a weak D match, TRBD1 (6 bases). V gave up 3 bases and J gave up 6 bases, with 9 bases separating them. Germline CDR1 and CDR2: LNHDA and SQIVND (reference sequence). This CDR3 has 13 amino acids. In DNA form, the CDR3 reads TGTGCCAGTAGTATTTGGGGGCCTCAGCCCCAGCATTTT. Protein sequence: CASSIWGPQPQHF.

The chain is built from TRBV5-6 and TRBJ1-1; TRBD1 matches 7 bases. Germline assignment: CDR1 SGHDT and CDR2 YYEEEE. The CDR3 is made up of 13 amino acids. J gave up 6 bases and V 4 bases, and 6 bases lay outside the gene matches. CDR3 DNA: TGTGCCAGCAGCCTTGGGACAGACCCTGAAGCTTTCTTT. Its protein is CASSLGTDPEAFF.

The chain joins TRBV29-1 to TRBJ1-1; a possible D gene is TRBD1 (6 bases). V was trimmed by 7 bases and J by 0 bases, leaving 12 bases between them. The CDR3 has 13 amino acids. Germline-derived CDR1 and CDR2 are SQVTM and ANQGSEA. Written as DNA, the CDR3 is TGCAGCGCCTTCACAGGGTTGAACACTGAAGCTTTCTTT. It encodes CSAFTGLNTEAFF. The full variable domain, completed using reference TRBV29-1 and TRBJ1-1, is SAVISQKPSRDICQRGTSLTIQCQVDSQVTMMFWYRQQPGQSLTLIATANQGSEATYESGFVIDKFPISRPNLTFSTLTVSNMSPEDSSIYLCSAFTGLNTEAFFGQGTRLTVV.

The genes are TRBV5-6 and TRBJ2-3, with TRBD1 as a possible D gene (6 bases). The V gene lost 4 bases and the J gene lost 4 bases, with 19 bases spanning the gap. Germline V lookup: CDR1 SGHDT, CDR2 YYEEEE. The CDR3 loop spans 16 amino acids. CDR3 sequence: CASSPFRGKGADTQYF. The CDR3 bases are TGTGCCAGCAGCCCTTTTAGGGGGAAGGGCGCAGATACGCAGTATTTT.

The chain has TRBV10-3 and TRBJ2-2; D is possibly TRBD2 (7 bases). V was shortened by 5 bases and J by 7 bases, with 26 bases between the two germline ends. Germline CDR1 is ENHRY and CDR2 is SYGVKD. This CDR3 spans 18 amino acids. In DNA form, the CDR3 reads TGTGCCATCAGTACCGCGAGCATAGGGGCGGGGGCCGGCGGGGAGCTGTTTTTT. It is translated as CAISTASIGAGAGGELFF.

The chain couples TRBV5-1 to TRBJ2-1; 8 bases agree with TRBD1. V trimming: 4 bases; J trimming: 0 bases; junction bases outside the gene matches: 3. Germline values: CDR1 SGHRS, CDR2 YFSETQ. The CDR3 runs 15 residues. Here the CDR3 reads CASSAGQGSYNEQFF. CDR3 sequence (DNA): TGCGCCAGCAGCGCCGGACAGGGCTCCTACAATGAGCAGTTCTTC. The full variable domain, completed using reference TRBV5-1 and TRBJ2-1, is KAGVTQTPRYLIKTRGQQVTLSCSPISGHRSVSWYQQTPGQGLQFLFEYFSETQRNKGNFPGRFSGRQFSNSRSEMNVSTLELGDSALYLCASSAGQGSYNEQFFGPGTRLTVL.

A few counts support this clone. The chain uses TRBV19 and TRBJ2-7; D might be TRBD2 (6 bases). There are 12 residues in the CDR3. V dropped 6 bases and J dropped 2 bases, with 8 bases sitting between them. Germline V gives CDR1 LNHDA, CDR2 SQIVND (reference sequence). The CDR3 bases are TGTGCCAGTAGGGGACTTACCTACGAGCAGTACTTC. Its protein product is CASRGLTYEQYF.